The clone carrying this T cell receptor beta chain turned up a few times. The antigen is undetermined. The CDR3 is 16 amino acids. The germline V gene encodes CDR1 MNHEY and CDR2 SMNVEV (reference sequence). V lost 3 bases, J lost 0 bases, and 8 bases stayed unmatched. These data originate in a study of T cell repertoires in cytomegalovirus infection. Study summary: Use of recently identified HLA-C-restricted and well-studied HLA-B-restricted CMV epitopes was part of the study. Signatures in public TCR beta sequences pointed to both CMV infection and matching HLA type.

TCRdb analysed the reads with MiXCR anew, one entry per CDR3 protein. This sample has around 710,000 distinct CDR3 sequences; approximately 32% occur once, and the top ten carry 10% to 15%. Study findings and constraints: There were HLA-C-restricted CMV-specific TCR beta clonotypes dominating the ex vivo response. Cumulative frequency of public TCR beta families picked out carriers of CMV plus the relevant HLA.

This clonotype was obtained from a human donor in good health (CMV status not recorded). Some clones in this sample may be carry-over from other donors' samples. This specimen was cultured CD8+ T cells from PBMCs, taken from culture after CMV antigen stimulation. This chain links TRBV27 with TRBJ2-7, with 7 bases matching TRBD1. CDR3: CASSFIWTGGSYEQYF. Written as DNA, the CDR3 is TGTGCCAGCAGTTTTATTTGGACAGGAGGCTCCTACGAGCAGTACTTC.